Sequencing of this T cell receptor (beta chain) was carried out in a study of cytomegalovirus exposure and HLA in healthy donors. The germline V and J ends were trimmed by 0 bases and 11 bases, with 17 bases remaining between them. The CDR3 spans 14 residues. Germline loops: CDR1 SGHNT, CDR2 YYREEE (reference sequence). The PCR was carried out with 60 Vbeta primers and 13 Jbeta primers. TCRdb's copy holds only in-frame clones and misses some; the assay was immunoSEQ multiplex PCR. The data contain over 45,000 clones, 83% of them singletons. What was sequenced was PBMCs. The receptor was isolated from a man aged 30 to 45 in good health and CMV-seronegative. This sequence joins TRBV5-4 and TRBJ2-5; D perhaps matches TRBD2 (6 bases). CDR3: CASSLDRLGLPQYF. Written as DNA, the CDR3 is TGTGCCAGCAGCTTGGACCGATTGGGACTCCCTCAGTACTTC. The whole variable domain, filled in from reference TRBV5-4 and TRBJ2-5, reads ETGVTQSPTHLIKTRGQQVTLRCSSQSGHNTVSWYQQALGQGPQFIFQYYREEENGRGNFPPRFSGLQFPNYSSELNVNALELDDSALYLCASSLDRLGLPQYFGPGTRLLVL.